A selection of T cell receptor beta chains follows, all from one sample in a study of control samples from healthy donors and cancer patients. The assay was immunoSEQ multiplex PCR, and TCRdb's table has in-frame clones only and misses some. Of approximately 90,000 clones listed, approximately 86% are singletons. The specimen sequenced was blood. The receptors here all came from a man aged 25 to 40 in good health. CDR3s include the opening cysteine and the closing phenylalanine or tryptophan. D genes are given only for firm matches. Clone sizes are given selectively: once, few, many, or a class where the clone is expanded.

CDR3 protein	CDR3 DNA	D gene	CDR3 length	V gene	clone size	J gene
CASTSTGTDNQPQHF	TGTGCCAGCACCAGTACCGGGACTGACAATCAGCCCCAGCATTTT	.	15	TRBV28	.	TRBJ1-5
CASSLSSYSGANVLTF	TGTGCCAGCAGCCTTAGTTCCTACTCTGGGGCCAACGTCCTGACTTTC	.	16	TRBV3-1/TRBV3-2	.	TRBJ2-6
CASSLAGGSDTQYF	TGTGCCAGCAGCCTTGCGGGGGGCTCAGATACGCAGTATTTT	TRBD2	14	TRBV7-2	.	TRBJ2-3
CASSYDAKPDTQYF	TGTGCCAGCAGCTACGACGCAAAACCAGATACGCAGTATTTT	.	14	TRBV5-6	.	TRBJ2-3
CASSLGFGSVGLNEQFF	TGCGCCAGCAGCTTGGGGTTCGGGTCCGTCGGATTGAATGAGCAGTTCTTC	.	17	TRBV5-1	few	TRBJ2-1
CASSRPRMDRATEELFF	TGTGCCAGCAGCCGCCCCCGCATGGATAGGGCGACAGAGGAGCTGTTTTTT	.	17	TRBV3-1/TRBV3-2	.	TRBJ2-2
CASRPPGQRNTEAFF	TGTGCCAGCAGACCTCCGGGACAGAGGAACACTGAAGCTTTCTTT	TRBD1	15	TRBV6-6	.	TRBJ1-1
CASSRDRATIYF	TGTGCCAGCAGCCGGGACAGGGCCACCATATATTTT	TRBD1	12	TRBV6-5	.	TRBJ1-3
CAISEENTIYF	TGTGCCATCAGTGAGGAAAACACCATATATTTT	.	11	TRBV10-3	.	TRBJ1-3
CASSLWAQGARNSPLHF	TGTGCCAGCAGTTTGTGGGCCCAGGGGGCGCGTAATTCACCCCTCCACTTT	TRBD1	17	TRBV27	once	TRBJ1-6
CASSFLIGGELFF	TGTGCCAGCAGCTTTCTAATTGGTGGGGAGCTGTTTTTT	.	13	TRBV7-3	once	TRBJ2-2
CASKQGGNQPQHF	TGTGCCAGCAAACAGGGGGGAAATCAGCCCCAGCATTTT	TRBD1	13	TRBV28	.	TRBJ1-5
CATSDPGQGAVGELFF	TGTGCCACCAGTGATCCGGGACAGGGGGCGGTCGGGGAGCTGTTTTTT	TRBD1	16	TRBV24-1	.	TRBJ2-2
CAISAPDVSYEQYF	TGTGCCATCAGTGCTCCGGACGTATCCTACGAGCAGTACTTC	.	14	TRBV10-3	.	TRBJ2-7
CASSLGDEQFF	TGTGCCAGCAGTTTGGGGGATGAGCAGTTCTTC	.	11	TRBV28	.	TRBJ2-1
CSVGQPEAFF	TGCAGCGTAGGACAGCCTGAAGCTTTCTTT	.	10	TRBV29-1	.	TRBJ1-1
CASRSQGGVPGELFF	TGTGCCAGTAGAAGTCAGGGGGGCGTGCCCGGGGAGCTGTTTTTT	.	15	TRBV19	.	TRBJ2-2
CASSGTGGNEKLFF	TGTGCCAGCAGTGGGACAGGGGGCAACGAAAAACTGTTTTTT	TRBD1	14	TRBV2	.	TRBJ1-4
CASRATGQGNGEQFF	TGTGCCAGCAGGGCGACGGGACAGGGAAACGGTGAGCAGTTCTTC	TRBD1	15	TRBV9	.	TRBJ2-1
CATTGTGSGYNEQFF	TGTGCCACCACCGGGACAGGGTCAGGGTACAATGAGCAGTTCTTC	TRBD1	15	TRBV24-1	.	TRBJ2-1
CASSIGDRGVAFF	TGTGCCAGTAGTATAGGGGACAGGGGAGTAGCTTTCTTT	TRBD1	13	TRBV19	.	TRBJ1-1
CASSSPGLAGLGDTQYF	TGTGCCAGCAGCTCTCCGGGACTAGCGGGGTTGGGGGATACGCAGTATTTT	TRBD2	17	TRBV5-4	.	TRBJ2-3
CASSWTAGEKLFF	TGTGCCAGCAGTTGGACGGCCGGAGAAAAACTGTTTTTT	.	13	TRBV12-3/TRBV12-4	.	TRBJ1-4
CASSQGSEETQYF	TGTGCCAGCAGCCAAGGGTCGGAAGAGACCCAGTACTTC	.	13	TRBV3-1/TRBV3-2	.	TRBJ2-5
CASSDPISYNSPLHF	TGTGCCAGCAGTGACCCGATTTCCTATAATTCACCCCTCCACTTT	.	15	TRBV6-1	.	TRBJ1-6
CASSVARGGGTEAFF	TGTGCCAGCAGCGTAGCTCGGGGGGGAGGGACTGAAGCTTTCTTT	.	15	TRBV9	.	TRBJ1-1
CASSITAYGYTF	TGTGCCAGCAGCATTACGGCCTATGGCTACACCTTC	.	12	TRBV5-4	.	TRBJ1-2
CASSFSDTEAFF	TGTGCCAGCAGCTTCAGTGACACTGAAGCTTTCTTT	.	12	TRBV5-8	few	TRBJ1-1
CASSESGQAFVNTGELFF	TGTGCCAGCAGTGAATCCGGACAGGCTTTCGTGAACACCGGGGAGCTGTTTTTT	TRBD1	18	TRBV6-1	.	TRBJ2-2
CASSEIPGPDTQYF	TGTGCCAGCAGTGAAATCCCCGGTCCAGATACGCAGTATTTT	.	14	TRBV6-1	.	TRBJ2-3
CASSIQTGGKTDTQYF	TGTGCCAGTAGTATTCAGACAGGGGGGAAAACAGATACGCAGTATTTT	TRBD1	16	TRBV19	.	TRBJ2-3
CSADFTDTQYF	TGCAGTGCGGATTTTACAGATACGCAGTATTTT	.	11	TRBV20-1	.	TRBJ2-3
CASYHWGAGTEAFF	TGTGCCAGCTATCATTGGGGGGCCGGCACTGAAGCTTTCTTT	.	14	TRBV14	.	TRBJ1-1
CASSIVGAASNYGYTF	TGTGCCAGTAGTATAGTCGGGGCGGCCTCTAACTATGGCTACACCTTC	.	16	TRBV19	few	TRBJ1-2
CASSSSSGNTIYF	TGTGCCAGCAGCAGTTCTTCTGGAAACACCATATATTTT	.	13	TRBV6-6	.	TRBJ1-3
CASSMVQHSSYNEQFF	TGTGCCAGTAGTATGGTCCAGCATTCCTCCTACAATGAGCAGTTCTTC	.	16	TRBV19	.	TRBJ2-1
CASRDSNTEAFF	TGTGCCAGCCGGGACTCTAACACTGAAGCTTTCTTT	.	12	TRBV28	.	TRBJ1-1
CASSQDIRQPQHF	TGTGCCAGCAGCCAAGATATCCGACAGCCCCAGCATTTT	.	13	TRBV3-1/TRBV3-2	.	TRBJ1-5
CASSEVGGNTGELFF	TGTGCCAGCAGTGAAGTGGGAGGGAACACCGGGGAGCTGTTTTTT	.	15	TRBV6-1	.	TRBJ2-2
CASSLGQGKSNQPQHF	TGTGCCAGCAGCTTGGGCCAGGGGAAGAGCAATCAGCCCCAGCATTTT	.	16	TRBV5-6	.	TRBJ1-5
CASSLEQLSDTQYF	TGCGCCAGCAGCTTGGAACAGCTGAGCGATACGCAGTATTTT	.	14	TRBV5-1	.	TRBJ2-3
CASGGDYNEQFF	TGTGCCAGTGGTGGGGACTACAATGAGCAGTTCTTC	.	12	TRBV6-5	.	TRBJ2-1
CASSRTGLNTEAFF	TGTGCCAGCAGTCGGACAGGGCTGAACACTGAAGCTTTCTTT	TRBD1	14	TRBV28	.	TRBJ1-1
CASSPNPGQSSSYEQYF	TGTGCCAGCAGCCCTAACCCGGGACAATCGAGCTCCTACGAGCAGTACTTC	.	17	TRBV5-6	.	TRBJ2-7
CASSVGTEHYYEQYF	TGTGCCAGCAGCGTAGGGACAGAGCATTACTACGAGCAGTACTTC	.	15	TRBV9	.	TRBJ2-7
CASSELRTNEKLFF	TGTGCCAGCAGTGAATTGCGAACTAATGAAAAACTGTTTTTT	.	14	TRBV2	.	TRBJ1-4
CARRVLITDTQYF	TGTGCTCGGAGGGTCTTAATCACAGATACGCAGTATTTT	.	13	TRBV7-3	.	TRBJ2-3
CATADGLKTEAFF	TGTGCCACCGCGGACGGCCTGAAGACTGAAGCTTTCTTT	.	13	TRBV19	once	TRBJ1-1
CASSLPGLAVTDTQYF	TGTGCCAGCAGCTTGCCGGGACTAGCGGTCACAGATACGCAGTATTTT	TRBD2	16	TRBV7-9	.	TRBJ2-3
CASSLGQGLLDTQYF	TGCGCCAGCAGCTTGGGACAGGGGCTGTTAGATACGCAGTATTTT	TRBD1	15	TRBV5-1	.	TRBJ2-3
CSAKVGGLNYGYTF	TGCAGCGCCAAGGTGGGGGGACTTAACTATGGCTACACCTTC	.	14	TRBV29-1	.	TRBJ1-2
CASSRGQPNTEAFF	TGCGCCAGCAGCCGGGGACAGCCGAACACTGAAGCTTTCTTT	TRBD1	14	TRBV5-1	.	TRBJ1-1
CASSLGPRDQPQHF	TGCGCCAGCAGCTTGGGTCCGAGGGATCAGCCCCAGCATTTT	.	14	TRBV5-1	.	TRBJ1-5
CAWSPPGQGRAFF	TGTGCCTGGAGTCCGCCGGGACAGGGCCGCGCTTTCTTT	TRBD1	13	TRBV30	.	TRBJ1-1
CASTATHGADANEQFF	TGTGCCAGCACCGCGACTCACGGGGCCGACGCGAATGAGCAGTTCTTC	.	16	TRBV6-6	.	TRBJ2-1
CASSSTGSAIHNQPQHF	TGTGCCAGTAGTAGCACAGGGTCAGCTATCCACAATCAGCCCCAGCATTTT	.	17	TRBV19	.	TRBJ1-5
CASSPGGKAFF	TGTGCCAGCAGTCCAGGGGGCAAAGCTTTCTTT	TRBD1	11	TRBV7-9	few	TRBJ1-1
CASSYSNGGSTEAFF	TGTGCCAGCAGTTACTCGAATGGGGGGAGCACTGAAGCTTTCTTT	.	15	TRBV6-5	.	TRBJ1-1
CASSFGAGAYNEQFF	TGCGCCAGCAGCTTCGGAGCGGGGGCCTACAATGAGCAGTTCTTC	TRBD2	15	TRBV5-1	.	TRBJ2-1
CATRGGQGEGGYTF	TGTGCCACCCGCGGCGGACAGGGGGAGGGGGGCTACACCTTC	TRBD1	14	TRBV24-1	.	TRBJ1-2